This T cell receptor (beta chain) is from a study of response to subunit inactivated influenza vaccine. CDR3 length equals 15 residues. V lost 1 base to trimming and J lost 2 bases; unmatched junction nucleotides: 3. Germline V gene data show CDR1 as LNHDA and CDR2 as SQIVND (reference sequence). This clonotype occurred a few times. TCRdb called the RT-PCR reads again in MiXCR, with one record for every CDR3 protein. This repertoire shows 500,000 or so distinct CDR3 sequences, around 9.9% found once; its top ten account for about an eighth. This clonotype was sampled from a man aged 50 to 60 who received an inactivated influenza vaccine. The chain recombines TRBV19 with TRBJ2-3, with TRBD1 identical over 7 bases. Sequences were derived from PBMCs from blood, sampled more than 35 days after vaccination. For the CDR3, the DNA is TGTGCCAGTAGTATAGGGGACAGATTCACAGATACGCAGTATTTT. Translated, it gives CASSIGDRFTDTQYF.